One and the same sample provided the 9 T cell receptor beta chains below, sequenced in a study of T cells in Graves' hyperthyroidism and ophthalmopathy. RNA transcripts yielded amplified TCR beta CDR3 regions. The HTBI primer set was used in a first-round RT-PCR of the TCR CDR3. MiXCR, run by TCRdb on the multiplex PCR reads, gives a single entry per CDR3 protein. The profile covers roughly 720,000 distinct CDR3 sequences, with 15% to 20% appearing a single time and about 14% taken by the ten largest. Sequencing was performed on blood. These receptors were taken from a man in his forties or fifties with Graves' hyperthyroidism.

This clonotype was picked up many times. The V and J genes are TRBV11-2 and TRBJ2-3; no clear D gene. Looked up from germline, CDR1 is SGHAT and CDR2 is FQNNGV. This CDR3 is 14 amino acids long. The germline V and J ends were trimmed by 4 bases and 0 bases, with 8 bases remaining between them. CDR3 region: CASSSLLSTDTQYF. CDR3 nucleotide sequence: TGTGCCAGCAGCTCACTTCTCAGCACAGATACGCAGTATTTT.

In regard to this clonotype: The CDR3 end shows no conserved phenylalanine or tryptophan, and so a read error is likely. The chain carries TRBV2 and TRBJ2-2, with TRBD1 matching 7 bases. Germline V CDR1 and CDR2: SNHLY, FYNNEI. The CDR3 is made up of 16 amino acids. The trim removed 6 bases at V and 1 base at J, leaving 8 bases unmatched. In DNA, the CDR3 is TGTGCCAGCAGAGCTAGGGACAGTTTGAACACCGGGGAGCTGTTTCTT. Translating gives CASRARDSLNTGELFL.

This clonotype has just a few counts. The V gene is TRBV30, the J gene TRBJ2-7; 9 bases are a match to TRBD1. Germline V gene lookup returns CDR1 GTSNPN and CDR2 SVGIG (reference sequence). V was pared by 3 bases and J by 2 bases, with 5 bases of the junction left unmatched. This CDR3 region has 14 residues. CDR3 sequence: CAWRGNRGPYEQYF. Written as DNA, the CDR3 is TGTGCCTGGAGGGGGAACAGGGGGCCCTACGAGCAGTACTTC.

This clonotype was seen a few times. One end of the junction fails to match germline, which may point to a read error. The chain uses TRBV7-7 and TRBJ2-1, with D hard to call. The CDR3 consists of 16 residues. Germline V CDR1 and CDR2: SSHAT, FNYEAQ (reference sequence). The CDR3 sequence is CASSFFVGISYNEQFF. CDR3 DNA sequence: TGTGCTAGCAGCTTTTTTGTGGGGATCTCATACAATGAGCAGTTCTTC.

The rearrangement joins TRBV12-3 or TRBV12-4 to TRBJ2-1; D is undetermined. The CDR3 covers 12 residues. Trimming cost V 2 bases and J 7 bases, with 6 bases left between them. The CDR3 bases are TGTGCCAGCAGTTTAAAGGAGAATGAGCAGTTCTTC. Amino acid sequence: CASSLKENEQFF.

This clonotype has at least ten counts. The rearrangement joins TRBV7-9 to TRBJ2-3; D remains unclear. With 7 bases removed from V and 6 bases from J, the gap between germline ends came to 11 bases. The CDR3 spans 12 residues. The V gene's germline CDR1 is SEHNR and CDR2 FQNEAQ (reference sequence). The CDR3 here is CASNRLIDTQYF. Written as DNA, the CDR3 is TGTGCCAGCAACCGGTTAATCGATACGCAGTATTTT.

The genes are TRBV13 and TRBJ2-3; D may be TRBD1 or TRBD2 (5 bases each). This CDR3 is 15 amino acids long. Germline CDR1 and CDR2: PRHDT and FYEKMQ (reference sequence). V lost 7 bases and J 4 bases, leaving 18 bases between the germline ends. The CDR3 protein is CASTGFQGGSDTQYF. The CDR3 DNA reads TGTGCCAGCACGGGATTCCAGGGTGGGTCAGATACGCAGTATTTT.

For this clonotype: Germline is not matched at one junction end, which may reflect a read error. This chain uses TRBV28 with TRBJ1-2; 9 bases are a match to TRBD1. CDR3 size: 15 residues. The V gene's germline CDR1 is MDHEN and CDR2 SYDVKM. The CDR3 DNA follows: TGTGCCGGCAGTCACAGTGGGACAGGGAACTATGGCTACACCTTC. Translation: CAGSHSGTGNYGYTF.

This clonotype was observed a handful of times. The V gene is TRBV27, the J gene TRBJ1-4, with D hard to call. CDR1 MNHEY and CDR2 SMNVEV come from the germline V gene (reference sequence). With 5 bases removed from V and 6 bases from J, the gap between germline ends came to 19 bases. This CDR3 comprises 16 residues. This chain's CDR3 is CASSQLGSLRHEKLFF. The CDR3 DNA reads TGTGCCAGCAGTCAACTCGGGAGTCTTCGACATGAAAAACTGTTTTTT. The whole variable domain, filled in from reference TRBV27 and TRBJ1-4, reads EAQVTQNPRYLITVTGKKLTVTCSQNMNHEYMSWYRQDPGLGLRQIYYSMNVEVTDKGDVPEGYKVSRKEKRNFPLILESPSPNQTSLYFCASSQLGSLRHEKLFFGSGTQLSVL.